The T cell receptor beta chain described here comes from a study of blood T cell repertoires in COVID-19. For the study at large: Researchers got acute and convalescent COVID-19 samples from the United States, Italy and Spain.

After removal of 6 bases from V and 7 bases from J, the junction contained 5 bases not matched to a gene. Germline CDR1 reads KGHSH; CDR2 reads LQKENI. The CDR3 contains 13 residues. Assay used: immunoSEQ multiplex PCR; TCRdb lists only in-frame clones, some missing. The sample has hundreds of thousands of clones, 80% to 90% seen once. The TCR sequence derives from a woman aged 25 to 39 who had been exposed to COVID-19. The rearrangement uses TRBV18 and TRBJ2-1; TRBD1 agrees at 8 bases. Sequenced: PBMCs or T cells enriched from blood (not recorded which). The CDR3 DNA reads as TGTGCCAGCTCGGGGACAGGCCGGAATGAGCAGTTCTTC. It codes for CASSGTGRNEQFF.